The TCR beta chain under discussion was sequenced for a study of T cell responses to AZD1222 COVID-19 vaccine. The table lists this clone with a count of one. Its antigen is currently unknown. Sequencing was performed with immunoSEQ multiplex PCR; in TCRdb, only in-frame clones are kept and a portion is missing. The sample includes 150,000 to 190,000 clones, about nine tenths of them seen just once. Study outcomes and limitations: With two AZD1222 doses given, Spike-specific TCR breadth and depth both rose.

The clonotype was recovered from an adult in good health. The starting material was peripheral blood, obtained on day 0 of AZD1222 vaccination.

CDR3 DNA: TGTGCCAGCTCACCACCGGTTACAGGGGTGTCGAAAAACATTCAGTACTTC. Its protein is CASSPPVTGVSKNIQYF. V and J are TRBV18 and TRBJ2-4; 7 nucleotides align to TRBD1. With V trimmed by 0 bases and J by 4 bases, 9 bases remained unmatched. CDR1 and CDR2 from the germline V gene are KGHSH and LQKENI. This CDR3 contains 17 residues. The full variable domain, rest sourced from reference TRBV18 and TRBJ2-4, is NAGVMQNPRHLVRRRGQEARLRCSPMKGHSHVYWYRQLPEEGLKFMVYLQKENIIDESGMPKERFSAEFPKEGPSILRIQQVVRGDSAAYFCASSPPVTGVSKNIQYFGAGTRLSVL.